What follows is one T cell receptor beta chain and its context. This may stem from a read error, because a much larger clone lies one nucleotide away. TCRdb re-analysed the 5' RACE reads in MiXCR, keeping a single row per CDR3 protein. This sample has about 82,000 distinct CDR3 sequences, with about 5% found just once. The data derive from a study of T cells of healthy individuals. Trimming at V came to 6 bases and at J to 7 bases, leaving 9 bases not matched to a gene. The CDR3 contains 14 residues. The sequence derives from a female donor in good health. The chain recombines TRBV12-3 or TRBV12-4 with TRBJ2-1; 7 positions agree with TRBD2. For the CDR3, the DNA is TGTGCCAGCAGATTAAGGCGGGAGAGGAATGAGCAGTTCTTC. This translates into CASRLRRERNEQFF.